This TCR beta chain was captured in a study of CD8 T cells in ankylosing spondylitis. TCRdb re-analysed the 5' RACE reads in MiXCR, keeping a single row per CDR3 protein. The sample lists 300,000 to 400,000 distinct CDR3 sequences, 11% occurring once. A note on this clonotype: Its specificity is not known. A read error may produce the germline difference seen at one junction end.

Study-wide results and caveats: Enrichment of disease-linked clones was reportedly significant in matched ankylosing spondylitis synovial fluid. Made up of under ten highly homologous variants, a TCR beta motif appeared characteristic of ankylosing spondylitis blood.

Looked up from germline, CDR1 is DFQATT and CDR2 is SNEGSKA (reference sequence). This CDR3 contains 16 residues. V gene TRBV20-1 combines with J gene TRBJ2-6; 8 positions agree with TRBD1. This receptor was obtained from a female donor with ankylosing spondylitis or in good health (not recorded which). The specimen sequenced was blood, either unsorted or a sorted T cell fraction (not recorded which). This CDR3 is CCARWSGGTGANVLTF. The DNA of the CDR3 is TGCTGTGCGCGATGGTCAGGGGGCACTGGGGCCAACGTCCTGACTTTC.